The next 18 T cell receptor beta chains were all read from a single sample in a study of cytomegalovirus exposure and HLA in healthy donors (TCRdb year 2017). Library preparation was by the immunoSEQ multiplex PCR assay. A mixture of 60 forward primers for TCR Vbeta segments and 13 reverse primers for TCR Jbeta segments was used in the multiplex PCR. TCRdb provides this immuneACCESS table in a form limited to in-frame rearrangements. Some clones are lacking; in checked studies, under half of them reflect an unresolved V gene, and why the rest are absent is not known. For this sample, the table gives more than 40,000 clones. 20% to 30% of the sample comes from the top ten. The sample consisted of PBMCs. The source of these receptors is a man aged 35-49 years in good health and CMV-seropositive.

The V and J genes are TRBV9 and TRBJ1-2; 9 nucleotides line up with TRBD1. The CDR3 consists of 14 residues. Germline loops: CDR1 SGDLS, CDR2 YYNGEE. V shed 4 bases, J shed 8 bases, and the junction held 9 bases outside the gene matches. CDR3 nucleotides: TGTGCCAGCAGCCTCCCGTTGGGACAGGGCGGCTACACCTTC. It encodes CASSLPLGQGGYTF.

V is TRBV7-9 and J is TRBJ2-5; TRBD2 might be the D (6 bases). Trimming shortened V by 6 bases and J by 4 bases, and 15 bases separated the two germline ends. CDR1 and CDR2 (germline): SEHNR, FQNEAQ (reference sequence). The CDR3 runs to 14 residues. CDR3 DNA sequence: TGTGCCAGCAGGGGATCGGGACTCGTAGAGACCCAGTACTTC. Amino acids: CASRGSGLVETQYF.

The chain recombines TRBV10-3 with TRBJ2-7; 10 bases are a match to TRBD2. V shed 6 bases and J 6 bases; nucleotides not matched to a gene: 8. CDR1 and CDR2 from the germline V gene are ENHRY and SYGVKD. The CDR3 runs to 14 residues. CDR3 bases: TGTGCCATCAGGGGGAGTAGCGGGGGGAGCGAGCAGTACTTC. Residues: CAIRGSSGGSEQYF.

J is TRBJ1-1 and V is TRBV18; the match to TRBD1 covers 8 bases. This CDR3 is 13 amino acids long. The V gene's germline CDR1 is KGHSH and CDR2 LQKENI. V trimming: 1 base; J trimming: 8 bases; junction bases outside the gene matches: 3. The CDR3 loop reads CASSPRWDREAFF. The CDR3, as DNA: TGTGCCAGCTCACCACGGTGGGACAGGGAAGCTTTCTTT.

The chain combines TRBV6-1 with TRBJ2-1, with 12 bases fitting TRBD2. The CDR3 runs to 15 residues. In germline, CDR1 is MNHNS, CDR2 SASEGT. The trim removed 3 bases at V and 6 bases at J, leaving 3 bases unmatched. The CDR3 loop reads CASSETSGSSNEQFF. The DNA for the CDR3 is TGTGCCAGCAGTGAGACTAGCGGGAGTAGCAATGAGCAGTTCTTC.

The gene calls are TRBV29-1 and TRBJ2-3, with 13 bases aligning to TRBD2. CDR1 is SQVTM and CDR2 is ANQGSEA in the germline V gene. The CDR3 is made up of 16 amino acids. V gave up 3 bases and J gave up 4 bases; unmatched junction bases: 7. The CDR3 coding sequence is TGCAGCGTTGATGGAAGGACTAGCGGGAGTTCAGATACGCAGTATTTT. Translation: CSVDGRTSGSSDTQYF.

V and J are TRBV7-2 and TRBJ2-7, with D unresolved. The V gene's germline CDR1 is SGHTA and CDR2 FQGNSA. The V and J ends lost 8 bases and 0 bases respectively, with 8 bases between them. This CDR3 contains 12 residues. Here the CDR3 DNA reads TGTGCCAGCGCGGAAAGCTCCTACGAGCAGTACTTC. Encoded protein: CASAESSYEQYF.

V usage is TRBV9 and J usage is TRBJ1-2; TRBD1 matches at 9 bases. CDR1 and CDR2 from the germline V gene are SGDLS and YYNGEE. V lost 4 bases, J lost 4 bases, and 5 bases stayed unmatched. CDR3 length equals 14 residues. In nucleotides, the CDR3 is TGTGCCAGCAGCCCGGGACAGGGAACCTATGGCTACACCTTC. Translated, it gives CASSPGQGTYGYTF.

The chain uses TRBV6-6 and TRBJ2-2, with D perhaps matching TRBD1 (6 bases). This CDR3 contains 16 residues. The V and J ends lost 10 bases and 2 bases respectively, with 20 bases between them. The germline V gene has CDR1 MNHNY and CDR2 SVGAGI (reference sequence). The CDR3 nucleotides are TGTGCCACCCTTGGGCCCGACAGGATAAACACCGGGGAGCTGTTTTTT. It encodes CATLGPDRINTGELFF.

The rearrangement joins TRBV7-8 to TRBJ1-4; a weak D match, TRBD1 (5 bases). Germline V gene lookup returns CDR1 SGHVS and CDR2 FQNEAQ. Trimming pared 2 bases from V and 7 bases from J, leaving 14 bases between. CDR3 length: 15 residues. The CDR3 DNA follows: TGTGCCAGCAGCTTATCTGGGGCCGGCCGTGAAAAACTGTTTTTT. This gives the protein CASSLSGAGREKLFF.

The chain uses TRBV30 and TRBJ1-3, with 7 bases matching TRBD1. Trimming took 2 bases from V and 0 from J; bases not matched to a gene: 7. Germline CDR1 reads GTSNPN; CDR2 reads SVGIG (reference sequence). CDR3 length: 16 residues. In DNA, the CDR3 is TGTGCCTGGAGTCTCGGACAGGTTTACTCTGGAAACACCATATATTTT. It codes for CAWSLGQVYSGNTIYF.

This chain uses TRBV25-1 with TRBJ2-7, with D maybe TRBD2 (6 bases). Per germline, CDR1 MGHDK and CDR2 SYGVNS. The V gene lost 1 base and the J gene lost 4 bases, with 8 bases spanning the gap. The CDR3 spans 13 residues. The CDR3 sequence is CASSESGRYEQYF. CDR3 nucleotide sequence: TGTGCCAGCAGTGAATCGGGGAGGTACGAGCAGTACTTC.

The V gene is TRBV7-2, the J gene TRBJ1-2; TRBD1 is a possible D gene (6 bases). With 5 bases removed from V and 4 bases from J, the gap between germline ends came to 14 bases. CDR3 length: 14 residues. Germline V gene sequence: CDR1 SGHTA, CDR2 FQGNSA. The CDR3 bases are TGTGCCAGCAGCCCGGGGGGGCAGAGCTATGGCTACACCTTC. Amino acids: CASSPGGQSYGYTF.

The genes are TRBV29-1 and TRBJ2-1, with TRBD2 identical over 11 bases. The ends lost 8 bases at V and 0 bases at J; junction bases unmatched: 9. CDR3 length: 16 residues. The germline CDR1 and CDR2 sequences are SQVTM and ANQGSEA. CDR3 in DNA: TGCAGCACGTTAGCGGGAGGGGGGAGCTCCTACAATGAGCAGTTCTTC. It codes for CSTLAGGGSSYNEQFF.

V usage is TRBV7-6 and J usage is TRBJ2-1; 10 nucleotides agree with TRBD1. Germline V gives CDR1 SGHVS, CDR2 FNYEAQ. CDR3 length: 22 residues. J lost 5 bases, V lost 2 bases, and 24 bases had no gene match. The CDR3 bases are TGTGCCAGCAGCTTATACGCCGGGACAGGGGCGCTGCCCCTAACCATAGACAATGAGCAGTTCTTC. It codes for CASSLYAGTGALPLTIDNEQFF. The variable domain in full, with the rest retrieved from reference TRBV7-6 and TRBJ2-1, is GAGVSQSPRYKVTKRGQDVALRCDPISGHVSLYWYRQALGQGPEFLTYFNYEAQQDKSGLPNDRFSAERPEGSISTLTIQRTEQRDSAMYRCASSLYAGTGALPLTIDNEQFFGPGTRLTVL.

The chain is built from TRBV4-3 and TRBJ2-7, with 8 bases matching TRBD1. After removal of 4 bases from V and 3 bases from J, the junction contained 5 bases not matched to a gene. The CDR3 covers 14 residues. Germline V gene sequence: CDR1 LGHNA, CDR2 YSLEER. CDR3 sequence reads: CASSPGQGGYEQYF. CDR3 nucleotides: TGCGCCAGCAGCCCTGGACAGGGTGGCTACGAGCAGTACTTC.

The J gene is TRBJ1-1, the V gene TRBV12-5; D perhaps matches TRBD1 (5 bases). The V end lost 6 bases, the J end lost 6 bases, and 11 bases lay between the germline ends. The CDR3 runs 12 residues. Germline CDR1 and CDR2: LGHNT and FRNRAP. CDR3 loop: CASGSQGSEAFF. The CDR3 region has the DNA TGTGCTAGTGGATCTCAGGGCTCTGAAGCTTTCTTT.

The V call is TRBV27, the J call TRBJ2-7; TRBD2 might be the D (5 bases). Trimming removed 5 bases from V and 9 bases from J, with 20 bases in between. CDR3 size: 14 residues. CDR1 and CDR2 from the germline V gene are MNHEY and SMNVEV (reference sequence). CDR3 coding DNA: TGTGCCAGCAGTGCAACTAGGTCCTACATCGGGCAGTACTTC. Translating it yields CASSATRSYIGQYF.